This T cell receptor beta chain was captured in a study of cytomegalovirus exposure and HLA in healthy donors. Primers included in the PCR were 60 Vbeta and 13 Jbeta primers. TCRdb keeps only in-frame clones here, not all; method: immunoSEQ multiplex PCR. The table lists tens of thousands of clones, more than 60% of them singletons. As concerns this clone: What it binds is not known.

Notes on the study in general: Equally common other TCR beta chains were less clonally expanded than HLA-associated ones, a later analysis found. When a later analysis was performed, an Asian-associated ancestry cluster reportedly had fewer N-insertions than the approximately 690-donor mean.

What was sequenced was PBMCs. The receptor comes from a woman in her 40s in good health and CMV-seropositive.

In DNA form, the CDR3 reads TGTGCCAGCAGCGTCGAGACAGGACGGAACACTGAAGCTTTCTTT. This codes for CASSVETGRNTEAFF. V is TRBV9 and J is TRBJ1-1, with D possibly matching TRBD1 (6 bases). This CDR3 has 15 amino acids. CDR1 and CDR2 (germline): SGDLS, YYNGEE. V was cut by 2 bases and J by 1 base, with 12 bases left in between.